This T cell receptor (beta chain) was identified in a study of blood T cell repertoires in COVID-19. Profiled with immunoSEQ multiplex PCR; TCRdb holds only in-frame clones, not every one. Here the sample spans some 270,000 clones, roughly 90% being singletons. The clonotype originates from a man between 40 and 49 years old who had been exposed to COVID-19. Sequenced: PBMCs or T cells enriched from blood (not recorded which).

CDR3 loop: CASSLGTQLGLYGYTF. For the CDR3, the DNA is TGTGCCAGCAGCTTAGGTACACAACTGGGGCTCTATGGCTACACCTTC. The chain combines TRBV7-9 with TRBJ1-2; TRBD1 is a possible D gene (5 bases). The CDR3 covers 16 residues. CDR1 SEHNR and CDR2 FQNEAQ come from the germline V gene (reference sequence). Trimming took 1 base from V and 4 from J, leaving 16 bases between them.